This passage covers 24 T cell receptor beta chains from one sample sequenced in a study of T cell repertoires in cytomegalovirus infection. TCRdb re-derived calls from the reads in MiXCR, one entry per CDR3 protein. The sample consists of about 450,000 distinct CDR3 sequences, roughly 30% of them appearing once. Sequencing used PBMCs. Receptors were obtained from a human donor in good health (CMV status not recorded). Some clones in this sample may be carry-over from other donors' samples.

This clonotype has more than one count but fewer than ten. The chain links TRBV19 to TRBJ1-3; D is unresolved. Trimming removed 6 bases from V and 1 base from J, with 7 bases in between. There are 13 residues in the CDR3. CDR1 and CDR2 (germline): LNHDA, SQIVND (reference sequence). CDR3 region: CASSESSGNTIYF. The CDR3 coding sequence is TGTGCCAGTAGCGAAAGTTCTGGAAACACCATATATTTT.

In DNA, the CDR3 is TGTGCCAGCAGTGATCTGGCGGGCCTCGGGGAGCAGTTCTTC. As protein: CASSDLAGLGEQFF. The V call is TRBV6-6, the J call TRBJ2-1, with D maybe TRBD2 (5 bases). The V gene lost 5 bases and the J gene lost 10 bases, with 18 bases spanning the gap. Germline values: CDR1 MNHNY, CDR2 SVGAGI (reference sequence). The CDR3 has 14 residues.

The chain links TRBV27 to TRBJ2-2; D uncertain. The CDR3 loop spans 14 amino acids. Germline CDR1 MNHEY, CDR2 SMNVEV (reference sequence). V was pared by 3 bases and J by 0 bases, with 5 bases between. This chain's CDR3 is CASSFITNTGELFF. The CDR3 DNA follows: TGTGCCAGCAGTTTTATTACGAACACCGGGGAGCTGTTTTTT.

This clonotype came up a few times. J is TRBJ1-2 and V is TRBV5-5, with 10 bases aligning to TRBD1. V shed 4 bases and J 2 bases; nucleotides not matched to a gene: 11. This CDR3 has 17 residues. The germline CDR1 and CDR2 sequences are SGHKS and YYEKEE (reference sequence). CDR3 protein: CASSTTGTGVENYGYTF. The CDR3 bases are TGTGCCAGCAGCACGACCGGGACAGGGGTTGAGAACTATGGCTACACCTTC.

J is TRBJ2-1 and V is TRBV7-9; the match to TRBD1 covers 11 bases. Germline V gene lookup returns CDR1 SEHNR and CDR2 FQNEAQ (reference sequence). Trimming took 6 bases from V and 7 from J; bases not matched to a gene: 8. The CDR3 has 15 residues. The CDR3 here is CASSSRDRGGNEQFF. The DNA for the CDR3 is TGTGCCAGCAGTTCCCGGGACAGGGGGGGAAATGAGCAGTTCTTC.

This clonotype came up many times. The chain uses TRBV10-3 and TRBJ1-1; 9 bases match TRBD1. This CDR3 is 13 amino acids long. CDR1 ENHRY and CDR2 SYGVKD come from the germline V gene. Trimming took 2 bases from V and 8 from J; bases not matched to a gene: 3. The CDR3 reads CAISETGQGEAFF. DNA for the CDR3: TGTGCCATCAGTGAGACGGGACAGGGAGAAGCTTTCTTT.

This clonotype has just a few counts. V usage is TRBV6-6 and J usage is TRBJ2-7, with 12 bases aligning to TRBD1. V lost 2 bases, J lost 3 bases, and 17 bases stayed unmatched. CDR1 and CDR2 (germline): MNHNY, SVGAGI (reference sequence). The CDR3 has 20 residues. CDR3 bases: TGTGCCAGCAGTTACCGACCGGGACAGGGGGCTGTCGCCGGCCTCTACGAGCAGTACTTC. The encoded protein is CASSYRPGQGAVAGLYEQYF.

This clonotype came up many times. The chain recombines TRBV5-8 with TRBJ2-1, with TRBD2 as a possible D gene (5 bases). The CDR3 has 14 residues. V lost 2 bases, J lost 12 bases, and 18 bases lay in between. Germline V lookup: CDR1 SGHTS, CDR2 YDEGEE. In DNA form, the CDR3 reads TGTGCCAGCAGCTTACGGTCGTCGGTTAGCGCGCAGTTCTTC. Translation gives CASSLRSSVSAQFF.

In this sample, this clonotype turned up many times. The V call is TRBV7-8, the J call TRBJ1-3, with a weak D call TRBD1 (5 bases). The CDR3 loop spans 17 amino acids. V lost 5 bases and J lost 0, with 17 bases in between. CDR1 SGHVS and CDR2 FQNEAQ come from the germline V gene. CDR3 coding DNA: TGTGCCAGCAGCCCCTTGACGGGGACTCCCTCTGGAAACACCATATATTTT. This sequence encodes CASSPLTGTPSGNTIYF.

The chain carries TRBV19 and TRBJ1-2; D might be TRBD1 (5 bases). The V end was cut by 8 bases, the J end by 5 bases, with 15 bases between. The CDR3 length is 13 residues. Per the germline V gene, CDR1 is LNHDA and CDR2 is SQIVND (reference sequence). The CDR3 sequence: CASATGTLYGYTF. The CDR3 nucleotides read TGTGCCAGTGCCACCGGGACCTTGTATGGCTACACCTTC.

About this clonotype: This may be a read error: a much more frequent sequence differs by one nucleotide. This chain links TRBV7-2 with TRBJ1-1; D gene uncertain. The germline gives CDR1 SGHTA, CDR2 FQGNSA. The CDR3 loop spans 13 amino acids. The CDR3 nucleotides read TGTGCCAGCAGCGTCAAGGTGAACACTGAAGCTTTATTT. It translates to CASSVKVNTEALF.

Concerning this clonotype: No conserved phenylalanine or tryptophan is present at the end of the CDR3, so a read error is the likely explanation. In nucleotides, the CDR3 is TGTGCCAGCAGCTTAGGGGGGACTAGCGGGAGCTACGAGCAGTACCTC. It is translated as CASSLGGTSGSYEQYL. This sequence joins TRBV7-6 and TRBJ2-7; 14 bases agree with TRBD2. This CDR3 has 16 residues. J lost 3 bases, V lost 1 base, and 2 bases had no gene match. The V gene's germline CDR1 is SGHVS and CDR2 FNYEAQ.

The chain uses TRBV3-1 and TRBJ2-1; D is unresolved. Germline CDR1 is LGHDT and CDR2 is YNNKEL (reference sequence). V was cut by 1 base and J by 6 bases, with 13 bases left in between. The CDR3 length is 15 residues. The CDR3 protein is CASSQVRSAPNEQFF. The DNA of the CDR3 is TGTGCCAGCAGCCAAGTACGATCAGCCCCCAATGAGCAGTTCTTC.

The CDR3 bases are TGCAGTGCAATGTACCAGGGGTTGAATGAGCAGTTCTTC. Translation: CSAMYQGLNEQFF. V and J are TRBV20-1 and TRBJ2-1; TRBD1 might be the D (6 bases). Per germline, CDR1 DFQATT and CDR2 SNEGSKA (reference sequence). Trimming removed 6 bases at V and 7 bases at J, with 16 bases between. The CDR3 loop spans 13 amino acids.

This clonotype was seen at least ten times. The chain uses TRBV11-2 and TRBJ2-2; 8 bases are a match to TRBD1. The CDR3 totals 16 residues. CDR1 is SGHAT, CDR2 FQNNGV, per germline. V dropped 3 bases and J dropped 5; count of bases not matched to a gene: 8. Here the CDR3 reads CASSLSRDRRTGELFF. CDR3 in DNA: TGTGCCAGCAGCTTGTCCCGGGACAGGCGGACCGGGGAGCTGTTTTTT.

This clonotype was found once. This is likely a read error, given that the CDR3 carries no conserved phenylalanine or tryptophan at its end. The rearrangement joins TRBV7-2 to TRBJ2-1, with 10 bases fitting TRBD2. J gave up 4 bases and V 5 bases, and 5 bases lay outside the gene matches. This CDR3 is 15 amino acids long. CDR1 SGHTA and CDR2 FQGNSA come from the germline V gene. CDR3 sequence: CASSPSGGGYNEQFV. The CDR3 DNA sequence: TGTGCCAGCAGCCCGAGCGGGGGGGGATACAATGAGCAGTTCGTC.

On this clonotype: A clone one base away is much larger, so this may be a read error. The chain has TRBV27 and TRBJ1-5; D unresolved. This CDR3 has 14 residues. Trimming took 5 bases from V and 6 from J, leaving 14 bases between them. CDR1 and CDR2 from the germline V gene are MNHEY and SMNVEV (reference sequence). CDR3 bases: TGTGCCAGCAGTCACCGGACGGGAACTCAGCCCCAGCATTTT. This translates into CASSHRTGTQPQHF.

This chain connects TRBV28 to TRBJ1-5, with D possibly being TRBD1 (5 bases). Between the trimmed V and J ends, which lost 7 bases and 4 bases, there was a span of 17 bases. In germline, CDR1 is MDHEN, CDR2 SYDVKM. This CDR3 has 15 residues. This CDR3 reads CASKLGAGRNQPQHF. CDR3 DNA: TGTGCCAGCAAACTCGGGGCGGGTAGAAATCAGCCCCAGCATTTT.

The chain recombines TRBV6-1 with TRBJ2-6; D possibly matches TRBD1 or TRBD2 (5 bases each). Trimming cost V 6 bases and J 0 bases, with 21 bases left between them. CDR1 is MNHNS and CDR2 is SASEGT in the germline V gene. There are 19 residues in the CDR3. CDR3 DNA: TGTGCCAGCAGACCCCATTTTCGGGACGAATTCTCTGGGGCCAACGTCCTGACTTTC. Its protein is CASRPHFRDEFSGANVLTF.

This clonotype was found many times. V is TRBV7-2 and J is TRBJ1-4; possible D gene TRBD1, 5 bases. Trimming took off 0 bases at V and 5 bases at J, with 7 bases between the two ends. The germline V gene encodes CDR1 SGHTA and CDR2 FQGNSA. The CDR3 sequence is 14 residues long. The CDR3 loop reads CASSLAGVNEKLFF. The CDR3 nucleotides read TGTGCCAGCAGCTTAGCGGGGGTGAATGAAAAACTGTTTTTT.

As concerns this clonotype: The CDR3 does not end in the conserved phenylalanine or tryptophan, so this is likely a read error. The V and J genes are TRBV12-3 or TRBV12-4 and TRBJ1-1, with 7 bases fitting TRBD1. The CDR3 is made up of 14 amino acids. V shed 6 bases, J shed 0 bases, and the junction held 4 bases outside the gene matches. The chain's CDR3 is CASRNTGVNTEAFS. CDR3 DNA: TGTGCCAGCAGAAATACAGGGGTGAACACTGAAGCTTTCTCT.

This clonotype has a handful of counts. CDR3 in DNA: TGTGCCAGCAGCGCCATCACTAGCGGGGAATACAATGAGCAGTTCTTC. Its protein is CASSAITSGEYNEQFF. The chain carries TRBV7-9 and TRBJ2-1, with 10 positions matching TRBD2. V dropped 5 bases and J dropped 4; count of bases not matched to a gene: 8. The germline CDR1 and CDR2 sequences are SEHNR and FQNEAQ (reference sequence). CDR3 length: 16 amino acids. The full variable domain, with the rest looked up from reference TRBV7-9 and TRBJ2-1, is DTGVSQNPRHKITKRGQNVTFRCDPISEHNRLYWYRQTLGQGPEFLTYFQNEAQLEKSRLLSDRFSAERPKGSFSTLEIQRTEQGDSAMYLCASSAITSGEYNEQFFGPGTRLTVL.

The rearrangement joins TRBV2 to TRBJ2-7, with unresolved D. The V and J ends lost 6 bases and 2 bases respectively, with 2 bases between them. There are 10 residues in the CDR3. Germline V CDR1 and CDR2: SNHLY, FYNNEI. CDR3 amino acids: CASRPYEQYF. The CDR3 nucleotides read TGTGCCAGCAGACCCTACGAGCAGTACTTC.

This chain uses TRBV6-5 with TRBJ1-2; D is uncertain. CDR1 is MNHEY and CDR2 is SVGAGI in the germline V gene. CDR3 size: 13 residues. V lost 2 bases and J lost 8, with 12 bases in between. The CDR3 here is CASSYDRLKGYTF. CDR3 nucleotides: TGTGCCAGCAGTTACGACCGCCTAAAGGGCTACACCTTC.